This TCR beta chain emerged from a study of cytomegalovirus exposure and HLA in healthy donors. The primer mix had 60 Vbeta and 13 Jbeta primers. Some clones are missing from TCRdb's copy, which holds only in-frame ones; the method was immunoSEQ multiplex PCR. The repertoire includes around 200,000 clones, around 79% of them detected once, and around 1.9% sits in the top ten. CDR3 length: 14 amino acids. V gave up 6 bases and J gave up 7 bases, with 19 bases separating them. Germline values: CDR1 MDHEN, CDR2 SYDVKM. The material sequenced was PBMCs. V and J are TRBV28 and TRBJ2-7; D not resolved. This clonotype was obtained from a male donor in good health and CMV-seronegative. The DNA of the CDR3 is TGTGCCAGCAGCCCCGCCAGTCCTGGTTGGGAGCAGTACTTC. It yields the protein CASSPASPGWEQYF.